The sequence of this T cell receptor beta chain was determined in a study of human T cells and chemical hapten exposure. Overall study context: Mostly female, the patients presented with alopecia areata, totalis or universalis.

Time point of the sample: patch test 2, 6 weeks after DPC sensitization. Indicated treatment: therapeutic diphenylcyclopropenone sensitization with weekly scalp DPC. The library tagged individual cDNA molecules with unique molecular identifiers. TCRdb called the RACE reads again in MiXCR, with one record for every CDR3 protein. The sample includes about 400,000 distinct CDR3 sequences, about 6% of them seen just once. This clonotype was observed at least ten times. As yet, its antigen is unknown. V was pared by 0 bases and J by 3 bases, with 3 bases between. This CDR3 comprises 13 residues. Germline CDR1 and CDR2: MNHNS and SASEGT. Study-wide results and limits: Counts of TCRs above 1 in 1000 frequency stayed unchanged with DPC sensitization.

The rearrangement uses TRBV6-1 and TRBJ1-3; D gene unclear. This material consisted of whole blood, taken in connection with sensitization to the hapten diphenylcyclopropenone (DPC). This clonotype originated in a woman aged 18 to 35 with alopecia areata. Some clones in this sample may be carry-over from other donors' samples. The CDR3 DNA sequence: TGTGCCAGCAGTGAAGCATATGGAAACACCATATATTTT. This encodes CASSEAYGNTIYF.